This T cell receptor (beta chain) was sequenced in a study of metastatic and nonmetastatic thyroid tumors. Study in general: Thyroid patients, malignant and benign, had repertoires compared across blood and tumor or nodule tissue.

By proportion, this clone is medium-sized (0.01 to 0.1%). The antigen remains unidentified. This sample also contains other DNA sequences that code for the same CDR3. In the authors' methods: Differences in CDR3 between clinicopathological groups were drawn on to build a classifier intended to discriminate distant-metastatic papillary thyroid cancer patients. Through MiXCR, TCRdb re-clonotyped the PCR reads. The V and J calls and clone size are TCRdb's, not the authors'. The sample carries about 16,000 clones, around 13% recorded once. Patients had received no treatment of any kind before thyroid surgery. Germline assignment: CDR1 MDHEN and CDR2 SYDVKM. The CDR3 is made up of 15 amino acids. The ends were cut back, 7 bases at V and 1 base at J, with 14 bases in the middle. Study observations and caveats: Patients with malignant thyroid tumors reportedly had significantly higher TCR beta diversity than those with benign nodules, in blood and tumor.

The J gene is TRBJ2-1, the V gene TRBV28, with D tentatively TRBD1 (5 bases). Sample: blood. The clonotype comes from a female donor with papillary thyroid cancer or a benign thyroid nodule (not recorded which). Some clones in this sample may be carry-over from other donors' samples. Here the CDR3 reads CASIPAGRSYNEQFF. The DNA for the CDR3 is TGTGCCAGCATCCCAGCAGGGCGGTCCTACAATGAGCAGTTCTTC.